This T cell receptor (beta chain) was obtained from a study of Graves' ophthalmopathy and Graves' hyperthyroidism. Points from the study as a whole: Ophthalmopathy progression was predicted with 70.59% sensitivity and 72% to 80% specificity.

Other autoimmune disease, uncontrolled infection, pregnancy and lactation led to exclusion. This clonotype occurred many times. Its antigen remains unidentified. Using RNA transcripts, the TCR beta CDR3 regions were amplified. In the first round, RT-PCR was carried out with HTBI primers, and a multiplex PCR formed the second round. MiXCR, run by TCRdb on the multiplex PCR reads, gives a single entry per CDR3 protein. The repertoire holds 450,000 or so distinct CDR3 sequences, with around 14% as singletons. The sample consisted of blood. This sequence originates from a woman aged 25-40 years with Graves' ophthalmopathy.

The chain's CDR3 is CASSEIPGSGNTIYF. The CDR3 nucleotides read TGCGCCAGCAGTGAAATCCCAGGCTCTGGAAACACCATATATTTT. The chain recombines TRBV10-1 with TRBJ1-3; D unresolved. CDR3 size: 15 residues. Per the germline V gene, CDR1 is WNHNN and CDR2 is SYGVQD (reference sequence). Trimming left V 3 bases short and J 0 bases short, with 9 bases between.